This T cell receptor (beta chain) comes out of a study of T-cell memory formation after mild COVID-19. TCRdb independently ran MiXCR on the 5' RACE reads; one entry per CDR3 protein. Here the sample spans about 400,000 distinct CDR3 sequences, around 14% being singletons. This clonotype is a singleton in its sample. The V segment lost 5 bases and the J segment 6 bases; nucleotides outside the gene matches: 10. The CDR3 consists of 15 residues. Germline V gives CDR1 ENHRY, CDR2 SYGVKD. This sequence joins TRBV10-3 and TRBJ1-5, with TRBD1 matching over 7 bases. The sample consisted of PBMCs or a T cell subset sorted from them (not recorded which). This sequence originates from a man in his late teens or twenties who had mild COVID-19 (a few samples of this study predate the infection). Cell type and time point are not known. CDR3 in DNA: TGTGCCATCAGTACTGCCAGGGGGTCGAGTCAGCCCCAGCATTTT. This encodes CAISTARGSSQPQHF.